The 15 T cell receptor beta chains below all came from one sample that was sequenced in a study of lymphopenia after photon versus proton radiotherapy (dated by TCRdb to 2018 to 2020). The method behind the library was the immunoSEQ multiplex PCR assay. TCRdb holds this immuneACCESS table with in-frame rearrangements only. Some clones are missing; in checked studies, unresolved V genes explain under half, and the rest has no known cause. The sample table records about 16,000 clones; 70% to 90% of these occur just once. The top ten clones comprise roughly 11% of the sample. The input for sequencing was peripheral blood, taken from a patient treated with proton-based radiotherapy. The receptors derive from a man aged 65 to 79 with pancreatic cancer.

This chain uses TRBV9 with TRBJ2-1, with D unresolved. The CDR3 extends over 13 amino acids. The germline gives CDR1 SGDLS, CDR2 YYNGEE. Trimming removed 0 bases at V and 6 bases at J, with 7 bases between. CDR3 amino acids: CASSVARANEQFF. CDR3 coding DNA: TGTGCCAGCAGCGTAGCTCGGGCCAATGAGCAGTTCTTC.

The V gene is TRBV19, the J gene TRBJ1-5; 8 nucleotides align to TRBD1. CDR1 and CDR2 from the germline V gene are LNHDA and SQIVND (reference sequence). This CDR3 has 15 amino acids. V shed 6 bases and J 6 bases; nucleotides not matched to a gene: 10. CDR3 in amino acids: CASRSGQGWGQPQHF. The CDR3 DNA reads as TGTGCCAGTAGATCCGGACAGGGTTGGGGTCAGCCCCAGCATTTT. The whole variable domain, remainder taken from reference TRBV19 and TRBJ1-5, is DGGITQSPKYLFRKEGQNVTLSCEQNLNHDAMYWYRQDPGQGLRLIYYSQIVNDFQKGDIAEGYSVSREKKESFPLTVTSAQKNPTAFYLCASRSGQGWGQPQHFGDGTRLSIL.

The V call is TRBV19, the J call TRBJ2-5; weak D call: TRBD2 (6 bases). The germline V gene has CDR1 LNHDA and CDR2 SQIVND (reference sequence). The CDR3 sequence is 15 residues long. V was pared by 1 base and J by 1 base, with 10 bases between. The CDR3 is CASSIVPGGQETQYF. CDR3 sequence (DNA): TGTGCCAGTAGTATAGTTCCCGGGGGCCAAGAGACCCAGTACTTC. Based on the CDR3 plus reference TRBV19 and TRBJ2-5, the full variable domain is DGGITQSPKYLFRKEGQNVTLSCEQNLNHDAMYWYRQDPGQGLRLIYYSQIVNDFQKGDIAEGYSVSREKKESFPLTVTSAQKNPTAFYLCASSIVPGGQETQYFGPGTRLLVL.

The genes are TRBV5-1 and TRBJ2-7; the D is unclear. The CDR3 has 13 residues. The V gene's germline CDR1 is SGHRS and CDR2 YFSETQ. Trimming cost V 0 bases and J 7 bases, with 11 bases left between them. CDR3 sequence reads: CASSLAGHLEQYF. The DNA of the CDR3 is TGCGCCAGCAGCTTGGCCGGGCATCTGGAGCAGTACTTC.

J is TRBJ1-1 and V is TRBV10-3; TRBD1 might be the D (6 bases). V lost 8 bases to trimming and J lost 0 bases, with 19 bases between them. Per the germline V gene, CDR1 is ENHRY and CDR2 is SYGVKD. The length of the CDR3 is 16 residues. The CDR3 DNA sequence: TGTGCCATCCGGAAGAACGCAGACAGGTTGAACACTGAAGCTTTCTTT. Its translation is CAIRKNADRLNTEAFF.

J is TRBJ2-4 and V is TRBV2; the match to TRBD1 covers 7 bases. Germline lookup yields CDR1 SNHLY and CDR2 FYNNEI. V gave up 6 bases and J gave up 3 bases; unmatched junction bases: 2. The CDR3 is made up of 13 amino acids. The CDR3 bases are TGTGCCAGCAGAAGGGACAGCAAAAACATTCAGTACTTC. This gives the protein CASRRDSKNIQYF.

This clone was seen more than once but under ten times. The chain links TRBV18 to TRBJ1-1, with unresolved D. The CDR3 is made up of 14 amino acids. Trimming pared 1 base from V and 2 bases from J, leaving 8 bases between. CDR1 and CDR2 from the germline V gene are KGHSH and LQKENI. CDR3 residues: CASSPRQDNTEAFF. CDR3 DNA sequence: TGTGCCAGCTCACCACGGCAGGACAACACTGAAGCTTTCTTT.

V usage is TRBV4-2 and J usage is TRBJ2-5; D is possibly TRBD2 (6 bases). The CDR3 is 15 amino acids. Per germline, CDR1 LGHNA and CDR2 YNFKEQ. The V gene lost 0 bases and the J gene lost 1 base, with 9 bases spanning the gap. DNA for the CDR3: TGTGCCAGCAGCCAAGATTTAGCGGTCCAAGAGACCCAGTACTTC. Its translation is CASSQDLAVQETQYF.

The V gene is TRBV5-1, the J gene TRBJ2-1; 7 nucleotides agree with TRBD2. J gave up 5 bases and V 9 bases, and 11 bases lay outside the gene matches. The CDR3 is 14 residues long. CDR1 and CDR2 from the germline V gene are SGHRS and YFSETQ. The CDR3 loop is CATTSREGHNEQFF. The DNA for the CDR3 is TGCGCCACCACATCAAGGGAGGGGCACAATGAGCAGTTCTTC.

The rearrangement joins TRBV27 to TRBJ1-5; 7 bases are shared with TRBD1. Trimming at V came to 5 bases and at J to 0 bases, leaving 4 bases not matched to a gene. The CDR3 runs to 15 residues. CDR1 is MNHEY and CDR2 is SMNVEV in the germline V gene (reference sequence). The CDR3 sequence: CASSATGNSNQPQHF. DNA of the CDR3: TGTGCCAGCAGTGCGACAGGGAATAGCAATCAGCCCCAGCATTTT.

The chain has TRBV6-1 and TRBJ1-1; D gene uncertain. The CDR3 extends over 14 amino acids. Germline V lookup: CDR1 MNHNS, CDR2 SASEGT. The V end lost 5 bases, the J end lost 2 bases, and 12 bases lay between the germline ends. The CDR3 nucleotides are TGTGCCAGCAGTTTCGGGCAGCAAAACACTGAAGCTTTCTTT. Its protein product is CASSFGQQNTEAFF.

The chain is built from TRBV19 and TRBJ2-6; 11 bases agree with TRBD2. The CDR3 spans 22 residues. CDR1 is LNHDA and CDR2 is SQIVND in the germline V gene (reference sequence). V gave up 6 bases and J gave up 0 bases; unmatched junction bases: 19. The DNA of the CDR3 is TGTGCCAGTAGGCCCCCTAGCGGGGGGCTTACTCCCCCCACCTCTGGGGCCAACGTCCTGACTTTC. It yields the protein CASRPPSGGLTPPTSGANVLTF. The entire variable domain, with the rest obtained from reference TRBV19 and TRBJ2-6, is as follows: DGGITQSPKYLFRKEGQNVTLSCEQNLNHDAMYWYRQDPGQGLRLIYYSQIVNDFQKGDIAEGYSVSREKKESFPLTVTSAQKNPTAFYLCASRPPSGGLTPPTSGANVLTFGAGSRLTVL.

The V gene is TRBV5-1, the J gene TRBJ2-5; D may be TRBD2 (6 bases). The CDR3 has 16 amino acids. The germline V and J ends were trimmed by 0 bases and 2 bases, with 14 bases remaining between them. CDR1 is SGHRS, CDR2 YFSETQ, per germline. CDR3 nucleotides: TGCGCCAGCAGCTTGGGGGTCGGGAGTGGGCAAGAGACCCAGTACTTC. Translation gives CASSLGVGSGQETQYF.

V gene TRBV19 combines with J gene TRBJ1-2; no definite D call. Per the germline V gene, CDR1 is LNHDA and CDR2 is SQIVND (reference sequence). CDR3 size: 15 residues. Trimming pared 0 bases from V and 8 bases from J, leaving 16 bases between. For the CDR3, the DNA is TGTGCCAGTAGTATAGACAGGACGGGCCCTCTAGGCTACACCTTC. Translation gives CASSIDRTGPLGYTF.

The chain uses TRBV15 and TRBJ2-5, with D perhaps TRBD1 or TRBD2 (6 bases each). This CDR3 contains 16 residues. From germline, CDR1 is LNHNV and CDR2 YYDKDF (reference sequence). The V end was cut by 0 bases, the J end by 6 bases, with 17 bases between. The CDR3 DNA is TGTGCCACCAGCAGAGAAAAGATCGGGGGCGCGAAGACCCAGTACTTC. Its protein product is CATSREKIGGAKTQYF.